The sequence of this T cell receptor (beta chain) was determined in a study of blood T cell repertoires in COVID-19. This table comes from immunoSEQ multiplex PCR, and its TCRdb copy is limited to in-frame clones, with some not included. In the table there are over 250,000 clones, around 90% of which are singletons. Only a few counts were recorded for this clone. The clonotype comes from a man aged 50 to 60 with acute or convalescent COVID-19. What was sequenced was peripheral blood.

CDR3 nucleotide sequence: TGTGCCAGCAGTGCTCCTGGGGCTAGCGGGGATGGTGAGCAGTTCTTC. Its protein is CASSAPGASGDGEQFF. V gene TRBV2 combines with J gene TRBJ2-1, with 9 bases aligning to TRBD2. Germline V gene sequence: CDR1 SNHLY, CDR2 FYNNEI. The ends lost 4 bases at V and 9 bases at J; junction bases unmatched: 13. This CDR3 region has 16 residues.